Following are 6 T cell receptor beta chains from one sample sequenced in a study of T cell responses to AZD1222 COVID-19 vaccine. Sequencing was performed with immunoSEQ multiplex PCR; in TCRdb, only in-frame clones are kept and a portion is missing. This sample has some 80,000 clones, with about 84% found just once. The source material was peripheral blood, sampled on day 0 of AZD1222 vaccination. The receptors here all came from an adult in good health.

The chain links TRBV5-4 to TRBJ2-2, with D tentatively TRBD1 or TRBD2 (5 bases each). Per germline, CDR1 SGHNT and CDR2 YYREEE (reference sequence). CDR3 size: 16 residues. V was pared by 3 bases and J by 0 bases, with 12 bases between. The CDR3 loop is CASSYSLGANTGELFF. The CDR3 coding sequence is TGTGCCAGCAGCTATAGTCTGGGGGCGAACACCGGGGAGCTGTTTTTT. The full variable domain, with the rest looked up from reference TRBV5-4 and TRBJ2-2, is ETGVTQSPTHLIKTRGQQVTLRCSSQSGHNTVSWYQQALGQGPQFIFQYYREEENGRGNFPPRFSGLQFPNYSSELNVNALELDDSALYLCASSYSLGANTGELFFGEGSRLTVL.

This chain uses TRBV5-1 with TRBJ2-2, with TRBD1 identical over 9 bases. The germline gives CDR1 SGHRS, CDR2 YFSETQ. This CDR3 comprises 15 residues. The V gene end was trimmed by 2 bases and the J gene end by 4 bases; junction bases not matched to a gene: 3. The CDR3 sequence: CASSFMGQGTGELFF. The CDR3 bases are TGCGCCAGCAGCTTCATGGGACAGGGCACCGGGGAGCTGTTTTTT.

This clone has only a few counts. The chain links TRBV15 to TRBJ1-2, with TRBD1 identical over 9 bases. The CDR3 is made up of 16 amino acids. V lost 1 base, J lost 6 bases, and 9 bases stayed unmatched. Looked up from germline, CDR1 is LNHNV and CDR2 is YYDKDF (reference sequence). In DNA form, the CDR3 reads TGTGCCACCAGCAGAGTTAGAGGACAGGGGCAGGATGGCTACACCTTC. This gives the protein CATSRVRGQGQDGYTF.

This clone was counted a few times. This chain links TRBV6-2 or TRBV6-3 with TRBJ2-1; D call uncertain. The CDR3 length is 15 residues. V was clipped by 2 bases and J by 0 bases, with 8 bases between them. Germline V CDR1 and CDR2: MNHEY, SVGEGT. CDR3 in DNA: TGTGCCAGCAGTTACGGGGATAGCTCCTACAATGAGCAGTTCTTC. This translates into CASSYGDSSYNEQFF.

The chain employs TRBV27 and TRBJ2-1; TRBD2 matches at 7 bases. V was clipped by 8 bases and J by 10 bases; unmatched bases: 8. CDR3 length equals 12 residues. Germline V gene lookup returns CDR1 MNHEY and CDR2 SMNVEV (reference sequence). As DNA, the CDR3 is TGTGCCAGCGGGAGGGGAACCGGCGAGCAGTTCTTC. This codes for CASGRGTGEQFF.

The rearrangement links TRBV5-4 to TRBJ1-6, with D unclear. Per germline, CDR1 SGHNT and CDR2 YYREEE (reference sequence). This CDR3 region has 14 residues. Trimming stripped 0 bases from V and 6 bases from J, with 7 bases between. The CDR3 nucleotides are TGTGCCAGCAGCTTGGTTTCGAGTAATTCACCCCTCCACTTT. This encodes CASSLVSSNSPLHF.